This T cell receptor beta chain was observed in a study of T-cell reconstitution after alpha-beta-depleted transplantation in children. Study-wide points: Several hundred expanded graft clones reportedly gave rise to the alpha-beta T cells present about two months after transplant.

V gave up 0 bases and J gave up 7 bases, with 10 bases separating them. The CDR3 contains 13 residues. Germline V CDR1 and CDR2: ENHRY, SYGVKD. Unique molecular identifiers featured in how the TCRbeta library was prepared. MiXCR, applied by TCRdb to the PCR reads, yields one record per CDR3 protein. The sample shows approximately 250,000 distinct CDR3 sequences, around 25% of them seen only once. There are many counts of this clonotype. Its matching antigen is unknown. V usage is TRBV10-3 and J usage is TRBJ2-7, with D unresolved. This TCR came from a girl aged 2-10 years with Fanconi anemia, due to receive a stem cell transplant. Material: PBMCs, obtained before TCRalphabeta/CD19-depleted stem cell transplant. The CDR3 DNA reads as TGTGCCATCAGTGAGTCGGCAGTGGGGGAGCAGTACTTC. It codes for CAISESAVGEQYF.